The present TCR beta chain was sequenced within a study of blood T cell repertoires in COVID-19. Per germline, CDR1 SGHTS and CDR2 YDEGEE. The ends were cut back, 6 bases at V and 7 bases at J, with 7 bases in the middle. This CDR3 has 11 residues. Authors' processing steps: Nucleated cell counts were estimated from reference gene primer amplification. This table comes from immunoSEQ multiplex PCR, and its TCRdb copy is limited to in-frame clones, with some not included. The D gene and trimming were derived from the DNA, and the V and J assignments and clone size from that table. The data show approximately 11,000 clones, roughly 87% seen once.

This clonotype was obtained from a man aged 25 to 40 with active or convalescent COVID-19. This chain joins TRBV5-8 and TRBJ2-2; no clear D gene. What was sequenced was peripheral blood. CDR3 sequence: CASTSVGELFF. The CDR3 DNA reads as TGTGCCAGCACCTCCGTCGGGGAGCTGTTTTTT.